These 20 T cell receptor beta chains share one sample of origin, sequenced in a study of human T cells and chemical hapten exposure. MiXCR was run by TCRdb on the RACE reads, yielding one entry per CDR3 protein. The table has some 120,000 distinct CDR3 sequences, around 10% seen once. The time point denotes: patch test 1, 2 weeks after DPC sensitization. The treatment denotes: therapeutic diphenylcyclopropenone sensitization with weekly scalp DPC. The sequencing used whole blood, collected in connection with sensitization to the hapten diphenylcyclopropenone (DPC). The receptors originated from a woman aged 45-65 years with alopecia areata. Some clones in this sample may be carry-over from other donors' samples.

This clonotype was counted at least ten times. This rearrangement joins TRBV4-3 to TRBJ1-4; 8 nucleotides line up with TRBD1. CDR3 size: 14 residues. Per the germline V gene, CDR1 is LGHNA and CDR2 is YSLEER. Unmatched junction bases numbered 7, after V lost 5 bases and J lost 8 bases. This chain's CDR3 is CASSFQTGDEKLFF. CDR3 in DNA: TGCGCCAGCAGCTTTCAGACAGGGGACGAAAAACTGTTTTTT.

This clonotype was detected many times. This chain joins TRBV28 and TRBJ1-2; D is unresolved. Germline loops: CDR1 MDHEN, CDR2 SYDVKM. The CDR3 is made up of 15 amino acids. V lost 1 base and J lost 10, with 19 bases in between. CDR3 nucleotide sequence: TGTGCCAGCAGTTTATCCCCGGGTCAGTCGTGGGACTACACCTTC. It specifies CASSLSPGQSWDYTF.

This clonotype was counted ten times or more. The DNA of the CDR3 is TGTGCCAGCAGCTCACCGGGACTTGTTGAGTTCTTC. This translates into CASSSPGLVEFF. The chain employs TRBV5-4 and TRBJ2-1; D might be TRBD2 (6 bases). Trimming removed 3 bases from V and 14 bases from J, with 15 bases in between. This CDR3 is built from 12 residues. From germline, CDR1 is SGHNT and CDR2 YYREEE (reference sequence).

The chain employs TRBV28 and TRBJ2-7, with D possibly TRBD2 on 6 matching bases. The CDR3 consists of 16 residues. The V end was cut by 6 bases, the J end by 0 bases, with 18 bases between. Per germline, CDR1 MDHEN and CDR2 SYDVKM. CDR3 nucleotides: TGTGCCAGCAGATTCCGCGGGGCAGCGAGCTCCTACGAGCAGTACTTC. Translated: CASRFRGAASSYEQYF.

The chain links TRBV19 to TRBJ2-6; TRBD1 is a possible D gene (5 bases). The CDR3 length is 15 residues. V was cut by 7 bases and J by 0 bases, with 10 bases left in between. Germline V gene data show CDR1 as LNHDA and CDR2 as SQIVND (reference sequence). The CDR3 loop reads CASTTGHSGANVLTF. Written as DNA, the CDR3 is TGTGCCAGTACCACAGGCCACTCTGGGGCCAACGTCCTGACTTTC.

The chain uses TRBV6-2 or TRBV6-3 and TRBJ2-7; D is possibly TRBD2 (5 bases). V lost 0 bases, J lost 3 bases, and 9 bases lay in between. Germline V gene data show CDR1 as MNHEY and CDR2 as SVGEGT. The CDR3 totals 14 residues. In DNA form, the CDR3 reads TGTGCCAGCAGTTACTCGGCAGGACTCTACGAGCAGTACTTC. This gives the protein CASSYSAGLYEQYF.

Many counts were recorded for this clonotype. The rearrangement uses TRBV6-5 and TRBJ2-7, with D perhaps matching TRBD2 (7 bases). The CDR3 has 14 amino acids. The germline V gene encodes CDR1 MNHEY and CDR2 SVGAGI. Trimming took 6 bases from V and 9 from J, leaving 21 bases between them. The CDR3 DNA reads as TGTGCCAGCAGCCGCGGGACGGGGGGCTTTAGGCAGTACTTC. Amino acid sequence: CASSRGTGGFRQYF.

The CDR3 DNA reads as TGTGCCAGCAGCTTGGGTGCAGCGCGCAGCAATCAGCCCCAGCATTTT. Translating it yields CASSLGAARSNQPQHF. The chain joins TRBV5-5 to TRBJ1-5; D call uncertain. V dropped 0 bases and J dropped 1 base, with 11 bases sitting between them. Germline CDR1 is SGHKS and CDR2 is YYEKEE (reference sequence). The CDR3 contains 16 residues.

This clonotype was detected only a few times. V is TRBV29-1 and J is TRBJ1-1; D not certain. Germline CDR1 and CDR2: SQVTM and ANQGSEA. The CDR3 loop spans 13 amino acids. Trimming pared 8 bases from V and 1 base from J, leaving 14 bases between. The CDR3 DNA is TGCAGCATCAGTGGGCGGACGAACACTGAAGCTTTCTTT. It specifies CSISGRTNTEAFF.

The rearrangement joins TRBV7-2 to TRBJ2-3, with D hard to call. Trimming took off 2 bases at V and 0 bases at J, with 12 bases between the two ends. Germline values: CDR1 SGHTA, CDR2 FQGNSA. The CDR3 has 16 residues. The CDR3 DNA reads as TGTGCCAGCAGCTTACACTCCACAATTAGCACAGATACGCAGTATTTT. Its protein product is CASSLHSTISTDTQYF.

V and J are TRBV7-2 and TRBJ2-5; D might be TRBD2 (5 bases). This CDR3 is built from 13 residues. The V gene's germline CDR1 is SGHTA and CDR2 FQGNSA. V lost 4 bases to trimming and J lost 5 bases, with 11 bases between them. CDR3 DNA: TGTGCCAGCAGCTCGCGATCGGGGGAGACCCAGTACTTC. Its protein is CASSSRSGETQYF.

This clonotype was picked up many times. The chain links TRBV7-6 to TRBJ2-1; a weak D match, TRBD2 (6 bases). V dropped 4 bases and J dropped 6 bases, with 19 bases sitting between them. Germline V gives CDR1 SGHVS, CDR2 FNYEAQ. CDR3 size: 16 residues. DNA of the CDR3: TGTGCCAGCAGCTCCCAGGGAGCGGGTTATCCCAATGAGCAGTTCTTC. Translation gives CASSSQGAGYPNEQFF. The full variable domain, completed using reference TRBV7-6 and TRBJ2-1, is GAGVSQSPRYKVTKRGQDVALRCDPISGHVSLYWYRQALGQGPEFLTYFNYEAQQDKSGLPNDRFSAERPEGSISTLTIQRTEQRDSAMYRCASSSQGAGYPNEQFFGPGTRLTVL.

This clonotype was seen a handful of times. The genes are TRBV29-1 and TRBJ2-1, with 8 bases fitting TRBD2. The CDR3 covers 14 residues. V trimming: 4 bases; J trimming: 10 bases; junction bases outside the gene matches: 12. Germline-derived CDR1 and CDR2 are SQVTM and ANQGSEA. The CDR3, as DNA: TGCAGCGTTGTAAGTCTAGCGGGTTCGGGGGAGCAGTTCTTC. It encodes CSVVSLAGSGEQFF.

This clonotype came up a few times. This chain connects TRBV7-7 to TRBJ2-2; 7 nucleotides align to TRBD1. Germline loops: CDR1 SSHAT, CDR2 FNYEAQ (reference sequence). V gave up 1 base and J gave up 4 bases; unmatched junction bases: 6. This CDR3 contains 16 residues. The chain's CDR3 is CASSLVRGGRTGELFF. The DNA of the CDR3 is TGTGCCAGCAGCTTAGTCCGAGGGGGCCGCACCGGGGAGCTGTTTTTT.

This clonotype has just a few counts. The chain is built from TRBV7-6 and TRBJ2-4, with D tentatively TRBD2 (6 bases). Trimming left V 0 bases short and J 11 bases short, with 8 bases between. The germline V gene has CDR1 SGHVS and CDR2 FNYEAQ. The CDR3 extends over 12 amino acids. DNA of the CDR3: TGTGCCAGCAGCTTAGCCGGGGGTGTTCAGTACTTC. This translates into CASSLAGGVQYF.

This clonotype was observed a handful of times. The CDR3 DNA is TGTGCCAGCAGCTTAAGCGGGGGGGCCGCGTATTTT. This encodes CASSLSGGAAYF. The V call is TRBV7-9, the J call TRBJ2-3; 10 bases map to TRBD2. The CDR3 spans 12 residues. The trim removed 2 bases at V and 14 bases at J, leaving 4 bases unmatched. The V gene's germline CDR1 is SEHNR and CDR2 FQNEAQ (reference sequence).

In this sample, this clonotype turned up many times. The chain employs TRBV10-2 and TRBJ1-2; TRBD1 matches at 8 bases. The V and J ends lost 7 bases and 4 bases, in that order; junction bases with no gene match: 11. The length of the CDR3 is 15 residues. Germline-derived CDR1 and CDR2 are WSHSY and SAAADI. The CDR3 loop reads CASKLRTGPSYGYTF. In DNA form, the CDR3 reads TGCGCCAGCAAACTAAGGACAGGGCCCAGCTATGGCTACACCTTC.

The gene calls are TRBV28 and TRBJ1-2; D unresolved. V was shortened by 5 bases and J by 4 bases, with 11 bases between the two germline ends. CDR1 is MDHEN, CDR2 SYDVKM, per germline. The CDR3 length is 13 residues. CDR3 DNA: TGTGCCAGCAGTCCCCTGGCGACCTATGGCTACACCTTC. Translating gives CASSPLATYGYTF.

This clonotype was seen ten or more times. This chain joins TRBV29-1 and TRBJ1-1, with D unresolved. CDR1 and CDR2 from the germline V gene are SQVTM and ANQGSEA. With 4 bases removed from V and 1 base from J, the gap between germline ends came to 7 bases. The length of the CDR3 is 12 residues. The chain's CDR3 is CSVVQSNTEAFF. The CDR3 nucleotides are TGCAGCGTTGTACAGTCGAACACTGAAGCTTTCTTT.

This clonotype has at least ten counts. This chain links TRBV28 with TRBJ2-2; no clear D gene. This CDR3 spans 13 amino acids. Trimming took 9 bases from V and 1 from J, leaving 9 bases between them. Germline V lookup: CDR1 MDHEN, CDR2 SYDVKM. The CDR3 coding sequence is TGTGCCAGTCTTACGGGGAACACCGGGGAGCTGTTTTTT. Translated: CASLTGNTGELFF.